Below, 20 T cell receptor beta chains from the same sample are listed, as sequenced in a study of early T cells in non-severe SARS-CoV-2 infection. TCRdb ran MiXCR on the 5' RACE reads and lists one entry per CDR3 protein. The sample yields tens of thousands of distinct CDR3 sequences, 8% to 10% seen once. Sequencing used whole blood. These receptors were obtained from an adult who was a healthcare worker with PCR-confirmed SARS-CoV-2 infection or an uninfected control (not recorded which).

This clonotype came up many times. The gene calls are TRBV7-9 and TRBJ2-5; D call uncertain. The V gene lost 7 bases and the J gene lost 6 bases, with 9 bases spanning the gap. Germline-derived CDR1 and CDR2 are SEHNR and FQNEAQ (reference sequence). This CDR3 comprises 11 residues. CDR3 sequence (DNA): TGTGCCAGCATTGGGGTGAAGACCCAGTACTTC. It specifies CASIGVKTQYF.

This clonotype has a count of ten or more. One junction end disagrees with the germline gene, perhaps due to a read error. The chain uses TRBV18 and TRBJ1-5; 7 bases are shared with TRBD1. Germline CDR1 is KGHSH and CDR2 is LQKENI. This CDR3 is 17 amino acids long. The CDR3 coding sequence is TGTGCCAGCTCGCCACGACAGGGAAGAGATAGCAATCAGCCCCAGCATTTT. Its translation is CASSPRQGRDSNQPQHF. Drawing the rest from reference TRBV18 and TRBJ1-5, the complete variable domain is NAGVMQNPRHLVRRRGQEARLRCSPMKGHSHVYWYRQLPEEGLKFMVYLQKENIIDESGMPKERFSAEFPKEGPSILRIQQVVRGDSAAYFCASSPRQGRDSNQPQHFGDGTRLSIL.

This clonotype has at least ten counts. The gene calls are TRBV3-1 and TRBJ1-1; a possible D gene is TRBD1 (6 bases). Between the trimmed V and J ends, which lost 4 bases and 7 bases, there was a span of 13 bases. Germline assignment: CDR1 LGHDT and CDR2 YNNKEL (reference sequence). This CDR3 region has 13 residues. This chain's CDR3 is CASSPGTTNEAFF. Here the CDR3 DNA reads TGTGCCAGCAGCCCCGGGACAACGAATGAAGCTTTCTTT.

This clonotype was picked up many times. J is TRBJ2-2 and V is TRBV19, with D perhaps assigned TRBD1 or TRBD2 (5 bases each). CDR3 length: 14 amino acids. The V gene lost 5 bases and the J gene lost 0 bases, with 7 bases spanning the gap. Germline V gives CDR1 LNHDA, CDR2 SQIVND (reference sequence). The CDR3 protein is CASSGTANTGELFF. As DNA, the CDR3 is TGTGCCAGTAGTGGGACGGCGAACACCGGGGAGCTGTTTTTT.

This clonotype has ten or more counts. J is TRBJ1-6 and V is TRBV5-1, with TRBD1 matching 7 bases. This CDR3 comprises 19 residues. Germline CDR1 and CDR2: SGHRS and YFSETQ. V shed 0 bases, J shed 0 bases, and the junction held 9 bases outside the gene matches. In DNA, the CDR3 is TGCGCCAGCAGCTTGGCCGGGGGACAGCTCAGCTCCTATAATTCACCCCTCCACTTT. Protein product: CASSLAGGQLSSYNSPLHF.

CDR3 DNA: TGTGCCAGCAGTTTCAAACAGTCGAACACTGAAGCTTTCTTT. It specifies CASSFKQSNTEAFF. The V call is TRBV9, the J call TRBJ1-1; D gene uncertain. The CDR3 is made up of 14 amino acids. V lost 5 bases, J lost 1 base, and 12 bases lay in between. In germline, CDR1 is SGDLS, CDR2 YYNGEE. Complete variable domain (other parts from reference TRBV9 and TRBJ1-1): DSGVTQTPKHLITATGQRVTLRCSPRSGDLSVYWYQQSLDQGLQFLIQYYNGEERAKGNILERFSAQQFPDLHSELNLSSLELGDSALYFCASSFKQSNTEAFFGQGTRLTVV.

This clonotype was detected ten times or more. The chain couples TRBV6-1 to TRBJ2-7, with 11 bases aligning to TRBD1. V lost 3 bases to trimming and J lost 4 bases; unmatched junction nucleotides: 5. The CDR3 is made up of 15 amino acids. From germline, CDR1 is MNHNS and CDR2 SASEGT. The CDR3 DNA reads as TGTGCCAGCAGTGATCAGGACAGGGGGCGATACGAGCAGTACTTC. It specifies CASSDQDRGRYEQYF.

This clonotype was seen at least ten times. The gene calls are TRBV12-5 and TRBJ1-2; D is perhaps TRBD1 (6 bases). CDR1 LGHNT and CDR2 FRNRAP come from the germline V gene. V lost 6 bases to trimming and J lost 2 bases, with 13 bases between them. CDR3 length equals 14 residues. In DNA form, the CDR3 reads TGTGCTAGTGGAACGGGACACCCAAACTATGGCTACACCTTC. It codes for CASGTGHPNYGYTF.

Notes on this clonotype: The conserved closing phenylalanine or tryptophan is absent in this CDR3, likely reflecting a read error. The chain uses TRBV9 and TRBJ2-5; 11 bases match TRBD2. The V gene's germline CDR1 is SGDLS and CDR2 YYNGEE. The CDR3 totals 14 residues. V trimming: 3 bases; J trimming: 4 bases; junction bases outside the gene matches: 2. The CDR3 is CASSGSGGGETQYY. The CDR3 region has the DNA TGTGCCAGCAGCGGTAGCGGGGGGGGAGAGACCCAGTACTAC.

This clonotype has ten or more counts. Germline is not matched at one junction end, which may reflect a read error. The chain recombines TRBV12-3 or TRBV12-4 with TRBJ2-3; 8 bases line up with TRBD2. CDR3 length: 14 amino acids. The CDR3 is CASRLAGSTDTQYF. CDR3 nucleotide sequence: TGTGCCAGCAGGTTAGCGGGGAGCACAGATACGCAGTATTTT.

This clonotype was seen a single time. The CDR3 DNA is TGCAGCGTTGAAAGACTAGCGGGGGGCAATGAGCAGTTCTTC. This encodes CSVERLAGGNEQFF. This chain connects TRBV29-1 to TRBJ2-1, with 13 bases lining up with TRBD2. V shed 2 bases and J 6 bases; nucleotides not matched to a gene: 1. CDR1 is SQVTM, CDR2 ANQGSEA, per germline. The CDR3 has 14 amino acids.

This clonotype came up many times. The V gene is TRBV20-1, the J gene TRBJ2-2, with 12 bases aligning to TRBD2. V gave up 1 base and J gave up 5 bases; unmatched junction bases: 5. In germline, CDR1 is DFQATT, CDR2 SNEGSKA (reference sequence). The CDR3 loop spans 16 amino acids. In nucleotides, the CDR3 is TGCAGTGCTAGAGTGGCACTAGCGGGAGGTACCGGGGAGCTGTTTTTT. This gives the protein CSARVALAGGTGELFF.

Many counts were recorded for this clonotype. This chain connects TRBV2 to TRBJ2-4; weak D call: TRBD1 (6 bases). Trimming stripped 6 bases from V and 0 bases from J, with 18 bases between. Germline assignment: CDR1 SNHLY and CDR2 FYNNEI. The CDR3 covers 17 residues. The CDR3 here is CASSRKVQGVAKNIQYF. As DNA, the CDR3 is TGTGCCAGCAGCCGAAAGGTACAGGGCGTAGCCAAAAACATTCAGTACTTC.

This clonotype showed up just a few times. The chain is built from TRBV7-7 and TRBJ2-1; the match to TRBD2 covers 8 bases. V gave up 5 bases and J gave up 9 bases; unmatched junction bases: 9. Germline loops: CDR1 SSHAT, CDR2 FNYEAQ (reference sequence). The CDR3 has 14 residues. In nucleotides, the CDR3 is TGTGCCAGCAGCCGCGGGGGGCCTCCCATTGAGCAGTTCTTC. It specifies CASSRGGPPIEQFF.

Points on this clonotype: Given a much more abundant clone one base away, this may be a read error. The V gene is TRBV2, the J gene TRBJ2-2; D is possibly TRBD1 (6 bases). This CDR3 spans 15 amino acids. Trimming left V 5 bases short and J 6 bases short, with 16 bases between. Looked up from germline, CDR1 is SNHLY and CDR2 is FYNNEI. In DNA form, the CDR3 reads TGTGCCAGCAGTCTCTTCAGGGGAAGTCCCGGGGAGCTGTTTTTT. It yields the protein CASSLFRGSPGELFF.

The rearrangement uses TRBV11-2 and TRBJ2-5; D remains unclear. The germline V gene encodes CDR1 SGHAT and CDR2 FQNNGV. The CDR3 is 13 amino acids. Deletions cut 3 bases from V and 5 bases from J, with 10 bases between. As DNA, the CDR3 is TGTGCCAGCAGCTTTTCAGGCAGGGAGACCCAGTACTTC. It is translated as CASSFSGRETQYF.

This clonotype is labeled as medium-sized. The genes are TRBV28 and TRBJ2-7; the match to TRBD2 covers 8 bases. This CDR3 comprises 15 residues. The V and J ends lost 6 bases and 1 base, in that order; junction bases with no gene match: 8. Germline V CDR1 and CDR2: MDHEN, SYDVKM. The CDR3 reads CASRSGGTESYEQYF. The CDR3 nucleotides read TGTGCCAGCAGGTCGGGGGGGACGGAATCCTACGAGCAGTACTTC.

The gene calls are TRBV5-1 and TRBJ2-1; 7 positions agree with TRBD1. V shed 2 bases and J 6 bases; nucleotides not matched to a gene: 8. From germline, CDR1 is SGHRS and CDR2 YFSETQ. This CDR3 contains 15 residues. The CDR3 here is CASSLGQDGGNEQFF. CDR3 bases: TGCGCCAGCAGCTTAGGACAGGATGGGGGCAATGAGCAGTTCTTC.

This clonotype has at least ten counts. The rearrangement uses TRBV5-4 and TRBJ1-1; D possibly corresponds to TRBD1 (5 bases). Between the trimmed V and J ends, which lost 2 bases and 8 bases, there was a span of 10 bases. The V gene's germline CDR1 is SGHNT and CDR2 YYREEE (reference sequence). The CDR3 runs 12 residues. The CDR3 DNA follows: TGTGCCAGCAGCTTCGACAGAAGAGAAGCTTTCTTT. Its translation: CASSFDRREAFF.

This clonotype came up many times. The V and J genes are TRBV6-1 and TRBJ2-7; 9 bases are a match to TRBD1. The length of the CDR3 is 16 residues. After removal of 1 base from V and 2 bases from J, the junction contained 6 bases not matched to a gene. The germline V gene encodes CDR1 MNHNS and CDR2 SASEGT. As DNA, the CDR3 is TGTGCCAGCAGTGAAGATGGGACAGGGCTTACCTACGAGCAGTACTTC. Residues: CASSEDGTGLTYEQYF.